A single sample is the source of the 31 T cell receptor beta chains below, sequenced in a study of control samples from healthy donors and cancer patients. Clones were sequenced by immunoSEQ multiplex PCR, and TCRdb holds only the in-frame ones, with some missing. The sample has about 120,000 clones, more than 70% seen once; the top ten hold 3.4%. What was sequenced was blood. Receptors were obtained from a man between 40 and 49 years old in good health.

V usage is TRBV5-1 and J usage is TRBJ1-1; D uncertain. V lost 2 bases, J lost 1 base, and 3 bases lay in between. Looked up from germline, CDR1 is SGHRS and CDR2 is YFSETQ. The CDR3 extends over 12 amino acids. For the CDR3, the DNA is TGCGCCAGCAGCTTTGAGAACACTGAAGCTTTCTTT. It is translated as CASSFENTEAFF.

The genes are TRBV3-1 (or the pseudogene TRBV3-2) and TRBJ2-1; no clear D. Trimming stripped 4 bases from V and 3 bases from J, with 4 bases between. CDR3 size: 12 residues. From germline, CDR1 is LGHDT and CDR2 YNNKEL (reference sequence). The CDR3 DNA sequence: TGTGCCAGCAGCCCCAACTACAATGAGCAGTTCTTC. Residues: CASSPNYNEQFF.

V is TRBV12-3 or TRBV12-4 and J is TRBJ1-6; no clear D. The CDR3 covers 12 residues. V was cut by 5 bases and J by 9 bases, with 8 bases left in between. CDR3 DNA sequence: TGTGCCAGCAGTAGGGATCGTTCACCCCTCCACTTT. Its translation: CASSRDRSPLHF.

The chain joins TRBV30 to TRBJ1-1, with unresolved D. Germline CDR1 GTSNPN, CDR2 SVGIG (reference sequence). The CDR3 runs to 14 residues. Trimming left V 1 base short and J 1 base short, with 10 bases between. The CDR3 DNA follows: TGTGCCTGGAGTGGAACAGTCCCGAACACTGAAGCTTTCTTT. Translation: CAWSGTVPNTEAFF.

J is TRBJ1-6 and V is TRBV6-6; perhaps TRBD1 as D (6 bases). This CDR3 region has 14 residues. Germline assignment: CDR1 MNHNY and CDR2 SVGAGI (reference sequence). Trimming stripped 6 bases from V and 7 bases from J, with 13 bases between. The CDR3 sequence: CASSDDRRNSPLHF. The CDR3 DNA sequence: TGTGCCAGCAGCGACGACAGGAGGAATTCACCCCTCCACTTT.

This rearrangement joins TRBV7-2 to TRBJ2-3; a possible D gene is TRBD2 (6 bases). CDR1 and CDR2 (germline): SGHTA, FQGNSA. The CDR3 consists of 15 residues. V was clipped by 4 bases and J by 6 bases, with 17 bases between them. DNA for the CDR3: TGTGCCAGCAGCTCACTAGCTGCGCGTGGGGATACGCAGTATTTT. Its translation is CASSSLAARGDTQYF.

CDR3 residues: CASSLRQNEKLFF. The CDR3 nucleotides are TGTGCCAGCTCACTGCGACAGAATGAAAAACTGTTTTTT. The chain is built from TRBV18 and TRBJ1-4, with D possibly TRBD1 on 5 matching bases. CDR1 is KGHSH and CDR2 is LQKENI in the germline V gene. Trimming pared 4 bases from V and 5 bases from J, leaving 8 bases between. CDR3 size: 13 residues.

This rearrangement joins TRBV9 to TRBJ1-2; possibly TRBD1 for D (6 bases). Germline loops: CDR1 SGDLS, CDR2 YYNGEE. V dropped 3 bases and J dropped 5 bases, with 17 bases sitting between them. This CDR3 region has 15 residues. CDR3 bases: TGTGCCAGCAGCGCCGACCAGGGGACCTTATATGGCTACACCTTC. This translates into CASSADQGTLYGYTF.

This chain joins TRBV5-4 and TRBJ2-2; TRBD2 agrees at 11 bases. The J segment lost 4 bases and the V segment lost 7 bases, leaving 18 bases of the junction unmatched. CDR3 length equals 19 residues. CDR1 SGHNT and CDR2 YYREEE come from the germline V gene (reference sequence). As DNA, the CDR3 is TGTGCCAGCGGAAGTGTAGCGGGGGGGCGTTCAGGTATCACCGGGGAGCTGTTTTTT. Translating gives CASGSVAGGRSGITGELFF.

The rearrangement links TRBV3-1 (or the pseudogene TRBV3-2) to TRBJ2-2, with 8 positions matching TRBD1. Germline assignment: CDR1 LGHDT and CDR2 YNNKEL (reference sequence). The CDR3 sequence is 15 residues long. J lost 6 bases, V lost 6 bases, and 9 bases had no gene match. In DNA, the CDR3 is TGTGCCAGCAGGATATTCAGGGGGCGCCCCGGGGAGCTGTTTTTT. Amino acid sequence: CASRIFRGRPGELFF.

The chain links TRBV7-9 to TRBJ1-3, with D perhaps TRBD1 (6 bases). The CDR3 consists of 15 residues. The germline V and J ends were trimmed by 5 bases and 4 bases, with 15 bases remaining between them. Germline values: CDR1 SEHNR, CDR2 FQNEAQ (reference sequence). The CDR3 loop is CASSDFRGPGNTIYF. The CDR3 region has the DNA TGTGCCAGCAGCGACTTCAGGGGCCCCGGAAACACCATATATTTT.

The chain has TRBV29-1 and TRBJ2-3, with 15 positions matching TRBD2. Losses at the gene ends were 6 bases for V and 7 bases for J; bases not matched to a gene: 8. This CDR3 comprises 15 residues. CDR1 is SQVTM and CDR2 is ANQGSEA in the germline V gene. In nucleotides, the CDR3 is TGCAGCGTGCAAGGGACTAGCGGGGGGACTAATACGCAGTATTTT. Translation gives CSVQGTSGGTNTQYF.

The rearrangement joins TRBV5-6 to TRBJ2-5, with D possibly being TRBD1 or TRBD2 (5 bases each). The V and J ends lost 4 bases and 5 bases respectively, with 12 bases between them. Germline CDR1 SGHDT, CDR2 YYEEEE. This CDR3 is 13 amino acids long. The CDR3 here is CASSIPEGETQYF. The DNA for the CDR3 is TGTGCCAGCAGCATTCCCGAGGGGGAGACCCAGTACTTC.

The V call is TRBV5-1, the J call TRBJ1-2; TRBD1 matches at 11 bases. Germline trimming cut 3 bases from V and 4 bases from J; bases unmatched to any gene: 8. Looked up from germline, CDR1 is SGHRS and CDR2 is YFSETQ. This CDR3 is 16 amino acids long. The CDR3 region has the DNA TGCGCCAGCAGCTACGGACAGGGGGCTAAACTCTATGGCTACACCTTC. As protein: CASSYGQGAKLYGYTF.

V usage is TRBV12-3 or TRBV12-4 and J usage is TRBJ1-3, with D hard to call. The CDR3 consists of 11 residues. V lost 6 bases and J 4 bases, leaving 4 bases between the germline ends. In nucleotides, the CDR3 is TGTGCCAGCAGAAAGGGAAACACCATATATTTT. It encodes CASRKGNTIYF.

This clone has just one count. The J gene is TRBJ1-5, the V gene TRBV30; D is unclear. The CDR3 runs 14 residues. The V end lost 2 bases, the J end lost 0 bases, and 8 bases lay between the germline ends. The germline V gene encodes CDR1 GTSNPN and CDR2 SVGIG (reference sequence). CDR3 protein: CAWSISNSNQPQHF. CDR3 bases: TGTGCCTGGAGTATTTCGAATAGCAATCAGCCCCAGCATTTT.

J is TRBJ2-5 and V is TRBV24-1; TRBD2 might be the D (7 bases). The V gene's germline CDR1 is KGHDR and CDR2 SFDVKD. The CDR3 length is 13 residues. The V and J ends lost 4 bases and 5 bases respectively, with 10 bases between them. CDR3 in amino acids: CATSERGLETQYF. The CDR3 DNA is TGTGCCACCAGTGAGCGGGGGCTGGAGACCCAGTACTTC.

Concerning this clone: This clone may be a read error of a much larger clone one base away. The identical CDR3 is also encoded by other nucleotide sequences in the sample. V is TRBV18 and J is TRBJ1-1; D remains ambiguous. Germline values: CDR1 KGHSH, CDR2 LQKENI. This CDR3 region has 13 residues. This CDR3 is CASSPDLNTEAFF. The CDR3 DNA sequence: TGTGCCAGCTCACCCGATCTGAACACTGAAGCCTTCTTT.

The rearrangement links TRBV5-1 to TRBJ1-2, with TRBD1 identical over 8 bases. The CDR3 spans 15 residues. The germline V gene encodes CDR1 SGHRS and CDR2 YFSETQ. V lost 4 bases and J lost 7; bases outside the gene matches: 12. The CDR3 reads CASSTGQGQNIGYTF. For the CDR3, the DNA is TGCGCCAGCAGCACAGGACAGGGTCAAAATATTGGCTACACCTTC. Supplemented by reference TRBV5-1 and TRBJ1-2, the full variable domain reads KAGVTQTPRYLIKTRGQQVTLSCSPISGHRSVSWYQQTPGQGLQFLFEYFSETQRNKGNFPGRFSGRQFSNSRSEMNVSTLELGDSALYLCASSTGQGQNIGYTFGSGTRLTVV.

This chain links TRBV5-1 with TRBJ1-3, with unresolved D. V was pared by 0 bases and J by 0 bases, with 4 bases between. The CDR3 sequence is 14 residues long. In germline, CDR1 is SGHRS, CDR2 YFSETQ. CDR3 nucleotide sequence: TGCGCCAGCAGCTTGGATTTCTCTGGAAACACCATATATTTT. It is translated as CASSLDFSGNTIYF.

The rearrangement joins TRBV11-3 to TRBJ1-2; 8 bases agree with TRBD1. The trim removed 1 base at V and 4 bases at J, leaving 5 bases unmatched. Germline CDR1 SGHNT, CDR2 YENEEA. The length of the CDR3 is 15 residues. CDR3 coding DNA: TGTGCCAGCAGCTTAGGTGGACAGGGTGGCTATGGCTACACCTTC. It translates to CASSLGGQGGYGYTF.

This chain joins TRBV5-6 and TRBJ2-3; TRBD1 matches 12 bases. Germline CDR1 and CDR2: SGHDT and YYEEEE. The CDR3 runs 16 residues. J was trimmed by 4 bases and V by 4 bases; bases with no gene match: 7. The chain's CDR3 is CASSTSRDRGPDTQYF. The CDR3 DNA reads TGTGCCAGCAGCACTTCCCGGGACAGGGGGCCAGATACGCAGTATTTT.

This chain links TRBV6-2 or TRBV6-3 with TRBJ1-5; the match to TRBD1 covers 7 bases. The CDR3 is 17 residues long. Germline-derived CDR1 and CDR2 are MNHEY and SVGEGT. V lost 3 bases to trimming and J lost 1 base; unmatched junction nucleotides: 9. The CDR3 is CASSYPQGSISNQPQHF. CDR3 in DNA: TGTGCCAGCAGTTATCCACAGGGGAGCATAAGCAATCAGCCCCAGCATTTT.

V is TRBV5-1 and J is TRBJ2-7; D is possibly TRBD2 (7 bases). The CDR3 has 16 residues. Germline V gene lookup returns CDR1 SGHRS and CDR2 YFSETQ. Deletions cut 0 bases from V and 2 bases from J, with 15 bases between. For the CDR3, the DNA is TGCGCCAGCAGCTTGGGGGCGGGGGCCGCGACCTACGAGCAGTACTTC. It specifies CASSLGAGAATYEQYF.

This chain uses TRBV5-1 with TRBJ2-2; the D gene is possibly TRBD1 (6 bases). This CDR3 region has 16 residues. Between the trimmed V and J ends, which lost 3 bases and 1 base, there was a span of 13 bases. Germline CDR1 SGHRS, CDR2 YFSETQ. The CDR3 DNA reads as TGCGCCAGCAGCTCTCACCCGACAGGGAACACCGGGGAGCTGTTTTTT. Protein product: CASSSHPTGNTGELFF.

The chain combines TRBV4-3 with TRBJ2-3; D not certain. The germline V gene encodes CDR1 LGHNA and CDR2 YSLEER. V was clipped by 4 bases and J by 6 bases, with 11 bases between them. The CDR3 sequence is 13 residues long. CDR3 in amino acids: CASSRSLWDTQYF. CDR3 sequence (DNA): TGCGCCAGCAGCCGAAGTCTCTGGGATACGCAGTATTTT.

This clone appeared once. The V call is TRBV5-4, the J call TRBJ2-3; 7 bases align to TRBD1. V gave up 4 bases and J gave up 8 bases; unmatched junction bases: 10. Germline V CDR1 and CDR2: SGHNT, YYREEE (reference sequence). The CDR3 has 14 residues. DNA for the CDR3: TGTGCCAGCAGCAACCGGGACAGTTTGGGTACGCAGTATTTT. Translating it yields CASSNRDSLGTQYF.

The chain employs TRBV5-5 and TRBJ2-5; no clear D. Deletions cut 4 bases from V and 1 base from J, with 14 bases between. CDR1 is SGHKS and CDR2 is YYEKEE in the germline V gene (reference sequence). The CDR3 covers 15 residues. DNA of the CDR3: TGTGCCAGCAGCCGATCTTGGACGTTCCAAGAGACCCAGTACTTC. This translates into CASSRSWTFQETQYF.

The gene calls are TRBV5-6 and TRBJ1-2; TRBD1 is a possible D gene (6 bases). V was cut by 0 bases and J by 4 bases, with 25 bases left in between. This CDR3 is built from 19 residues. Germline CDR1 reads SGHDT; CDR2 reads YYEEEE. The CDR3 coding sequence is TGTGCCAGCAGCTTGGCGTCGAATTTGGTAGGCAGGGGATCCTATGGCTACACCTTC. This sequence encodes CASSLASNLVGRGSYGYTF.

The chain employs TRBV6-6 and TRBJ2-2; 11 bases match TRBD2. Germline lookup yields CDR1 MNHNY and CDR2 SVGAGI (reference sequence). CDR3 length: 18 amino acids. J was trimmed by 0 bases and V by 5 bases; bases with no gene match: 8. This CDR3 reads CASSHRTSGFANTGELFF. In DNA, the CDR3 is TGTGCCAGCAGTCACCGGACTAGCGGGTTCGCGAACACCGGGGAGCTGTTTTTT.

The rearrangement uses TRBV7-2 and TRBJ2-2; 9 bases fit TRBD1. V dropped 5 bases and J dropped 1; count of bases not matched to a gene: 5. This CDR3 has 16 amino acids. The germline V gene has CDR1 SGHTA and CDR2 FQGNSA. CDR3 in DNA: TGTGCCAGCAGCCTTAGGACAGGGGTGAACACCGGGGAGCTGTTTTTT. It codes for CASSLRTGVNTGELFF.